A selection of T cell receptor beta chains follows, all from one sample in a study of T cell repertoires in cytomegalovirus infection. TCRdb re-called the reads with MiXCR, one entry per CDR3 protein. The table shows about 920,000 distinct CDR3 sequences, with about a third occurring only once. These receptors are not linked to any known antigen. The sample here was cultured CD8+ T cells from PBMCs, taken from culture after CMV antigen stimulation. The receptors shown here come from a human donor in good health (CMV status not recorded). Some clones in this sample may be carry-over from other donors' samples. Both conserved end residues are part of each CDR3. The order of the fields is CDR3 protein, CDR3 length, V gene.

CASSRSGDYGYTF | 13 | TRBV14
CSASSGGVYYEQYF | 14 | TRBV20-1
CASSYTGQGVMGNQPQHF | 18 | TRBV6-2/TRBV6-3
CASSAPATDRSNGGYNEQFF | 20 | TRBV9
CASSLFPRTSGGSTDTQYF | 19 | TRBV11-2
CASSFLQDYGYTF | 13 | TRBV7-9
CASSDLYNEQFF | 12 | TRBV6-4
CASSWVGENTGELFF | 15 | TRBV7-9
CASSLEGREEQFF | 13 | TRBV7-9
CAISEEQGNQPQHF | 14 | TRBV10-3
CASSPGGRDQPQHF | 14 | TRBV6-6
CASSLSAGIDEQFF | 14 | TRBV27
CASSLGLNNEKLFF | 14 | TRBV7-2
CASSPIQVANEQYF | 14 | TRBV6-8
CASSSARKDRVPYGYTF | 17 | TRBV11-2
CASSQVSSGREAFF | 14 | TRBV4-1
CASSLPGETQYF | 12 | TRBV7-2
CASSSPERGLYGYTF | 15 | TRBV12-3/TRBV12-4
CASSLLIDRGDQPQHF | 16 | TRBV7-2
CASSISGGEETQYF | 14 | TRBV27
CASRDRGNNQPQHF | 14 | TRBV7-3
CASSDGQYQETQYF | 14 | TRBV7-8
CASGFTTGGLNTEAFF | 16 | TRBV12-5
CASSQPSTGNEQFF | 14 | TRBV6-2/TRBV6-3
CASSHLLRGAYNEQFF | 16 | TRBV3-1
CATSDWGQGVTDTQYF | 16 | TRBV24-1
CASSSISTTDTQYF | 14 | TRBV6-1
CASSPLGTSNTGELFF | 16 | TRBV4-1
CVSSQGPNDRSKNDYGYTF | 19 | TRBV14
CASSRFTTEAFF | 12 | TRBV6-2/TRBV6-3
CASSLGQGAGEKLFF | 15 | TRBV7-8
CASSRSADRGYSNQPQHF | 18 | TRBV4-1
CASSHYRDRTSYEQYF | 16 | TRBV7-8
CASSSLRVLGQQETQYF | 17 | TRBV27
CASSQDSLAGGLYNEQFF | 18 | TRBV3-1
CASSTARGRTDTQYF | 15 | TRBV4-2
CAIRLAESSYNEQFF | 15 | TRBV10-3
CASSETGSGTEAFF | 14 | TRBV25-1
CASSEDWNYEQYF | 13 | TRBV6-1
CASSPTGWVKGNEQFF | 16 | TRBV28
CATSRDGVLFEEQFF | 15 | TRBV15
CASSMRVSVEQYF | 13 | TRBV19
CASSWSRVPYEQYF | 14 | TRBV12-3/TRBV12-4
CASSGTGYNEQFF | 13 | TRBV9
CASSPRGGGRYEQFF | 15 | TRBV7-9
CATLARGADEKLFF | 14 | TRBV24-1
CAAGYDQPQHF | 11 | TRBV28
CASSLRLAGSQETQYF | 16 | TRBV7-6
CASSSGTLEPGNEQFF | 16 | TRBV5-1
CATSRQRGGELTYNEQFF | 18 | TRBV24-1
CASSQDWGRGRSNEKLFF | 18 | TRBV4-1
CASSQGRPGNTIYF | 14 | TRBV5-6